This is a list of T cell receptor beta chains from one sample in a study of cytomegalovirus exposure and HLA in healthy donors. Repertoires were generated with immunoSEQ multiplex PCR, while TCRdb's copy carries only in-frame clones and drops some. The sample contains roughly 54,000 clones, around 70% of which appear only once. Material: PBMCs. The receptors derive from a woman aged 55-75 years in good health and CMV-seropositive. Both conserved end residues are part of each CDR3. The D gene is left open where the match is weak. Some rows mark clone size as missing; the rest say once, few, many or name a class of expanded clone.

j_gene: TRBJ2-3; d_gene: TRBD2; v_gene: TRBV7-8; abundance: -; CDR3nt: TGTGCCAGCAGCGTGAGCGGGGGCTTCTCAGATACGCAGTATTTT; CDR3aa: CASSVSGGFSDTQYF
j_gene: TRBJ2-5; d_gene: -; v_gene: TRBV10-2; abundance: once; CDR3nt: TGCGCCAGCAGTGAGTCAGGGACTCCTCAAGAGACCCAGTACTTC; CDR3aa: CASSESGTPQETQYF
j_gene: TRBJ1-4; d_gene: -; v_gene: TRBV7-8; abundance: -; CDR3nt: TGTGCCAGCAGCTTAGGAGGTCTTAATGAAAAACTGTTTTTT; CDR3aa: CASSLGGLNEKLFF
j_gene: TRBJ2-5; d_gene: -; v_gene: TRBV4-1; abundance: -; CDR3nt: TGCGCCAGCAGCCACGGACAGTACCAAGAGACCCAGTACTTC; CDR3aa: CASSHGQYQETQYF
j_gene: TRBJ1-2; d_gene: -; v_gene: TRBV6-5; abundance: -; CDR3nt: TGTGCCAGCAGTTACTCGATACCCAGGGTGGGTGGCTACACCTTC; CDR3aa: CASSYSIPRVGGYTF
j_gene: TRBJ2-1; d_gene: -; v_gene: TRBV11-3; abundance: -; CDR3nt: TGTGCCAGCAGCTTAAAGCCCGATGAGCAGTTCTTC; CDR3aa: CASSLKPDEQFF
j_gene: TRBJ2-2; d_gene: -; v_gene: TRBV7-2; abundance: -; CDR3nt: TGTGCCAGCAGCTTAGTTGCAGGGCTAACCGGGGAGCTGTTTTTT; CDR3aa: CASSLVAGLTGELFF
j_gene: TRBJ2-7; d_gene: -; v_gene: TRBV19; abundance: -; CDR3nt: TGTGCCAGTAAGAGCAGACAGGAATCTTACGAGCAGTACTTC; CDR3aa: CASKSRQESYEQYF
j_gene: TRBJ2-7; d_gene: TRBD1; v_gene: TRBV14; abundance: -; CDR3nt: TGTGCCAGCAGCCAAGCCCTCAGCCCGCGGACAGGGGTCTACGAGCAGTACTTC; CDR3aa: CASSQALSPRTGVYEQYF
j_gene: TRBJ1-1; d_gene: -; v_gene: TRBV29-1; abundance: -; CDR3nt: TGCAGCGTTGAAGATGGCCTCCCGAACACTGAAGCTTTCTTT; CDR3aa: CSVEDGLPNTEAFF
j_gene: TRBJ1-5; d_gene: -; v_gene: TRBV4-1; abundance: few; CDR3nt: TGCGCCTGCAGCCAATACAAGGACATCCCCAATCAGCCCCAGCATTTT; CDR3aa: CACSQYKDIPNQPQHF
j_gene: TRBJ1-1; d_gene: -; v_gene: TRBV7-2; abundance: -; CDR3nt: TGTGCCAGCAGCTTAGAAATCGGGGGTTCTGAAGCTTTCTTT; CDR3aa: CASSLEIGGSEAFF
j_gene: TRBJ1-3; d_gene: -; v_gene: TRBV18; abundance: -; CDR3nt: TGTGCCAGCTCGGGCGGGGTCTCTGGAAACACCATATATTTT; CDR3aa: CASSGGVSGNTIYF
j_gene: TRBJ1-1; d_gene: TRBD1; v_gene: TRBV7-9; abundance: -; CDR3nt: TGTTCCAGCAGCTTGACAGGGGCCGACACTGAAGCTTTCTTT; CDR3aa: CSSSLTGADTEAFF
j_gene: TRBJ1-2; d_gene: -; v_gene: TRBV7-9; abundance: few; CDR3nt: TGTTCCAGCAGCTTAGTGCGGGGGACAATTAACTATGGCTACACCTTC; CDR3aa: CSSSLVRGTINYGYTF
j_gene: TRBJ2-7; d_gene: -; v_gene: TRBV6-6; abundance: -; CDR3nt: TGTGCCAGCAGTCCGCCGCGGGACCGAACCTACGAGCAGTACTTC; CDR3aa: CASSPPRDRTYEQYF
j_gene: TRBJ2-1; d_gene: -; v_gene: TRBV7-2; abundance: -; CDR3nt: TGTGCCAGCAGCTTAGTAGCGAGCTCCTACAATGAGCAGTTCTTC; CDR3aa: CASSLVASSYNEQFF
j_gene: TRBJ1-1; d_gene: -; v_gene: TRBV18; abundance: few; CDR3nt: TGTGCCAGCTCACCACCTTCCCTCGGTACTGAAGCTTTCTTT; CDR3aa: CASSPPSLGTEAFF
j_gene: TRBJ2-2; d_gene: -; v_gene: TRBV4-1; abundance: -; CDR3nt: TGCGCCAGCAGCCAAGATAAGCAAACCGGGGAGCTGTTTTTT; CDR3aa: CASSQDKQTGELFF
j_gene: TRBJ2-7; d_gene: TRBD1; v_gene: TRBV10-3; abundance: -; CDR3nt: TGTGCCATCAAAGGACAGGGGGAGTACGAGCAGTACTTC; CDR3aa: CAIKGQGEYEQYF
j_gene: TRBJ1-1; d_gene: -; v_gene: TRBV7-2; abundance: -; CDR3nt: TGTGCCAGCAGCCCAACAGGAGCGGGCGAAGCTTTCTTT; CDR3aa: CASSPTGAGEAFF
j_gene: TRBJ2-3; d_gene: -; v_gene: TRBV5-1; abundance: -; CDR3nt: TGCGCCAGCAGCACTTCTAGCGCCGGGGATACGCAGTATTTT; CDR3aa: CASSTSSAGDTQYF
j_gene: TRBJ2-7; d_gene: -; v_gene: TRBV5-1; abundance: -; CDR3nt: TGCGCCAGCAGCATCCTACCGGGTGAGCAGTACTTC; CDR3aa: CASSILPGEQYF
j_gene: TRBJ1-2; d_gene: -; v_gene: TRBV2; abundance: -; CDR3nt: TGTGCCAGCAGTGACGGGGGTTTCTATGGCTACACCTTC; CDR3aa: CASSDGGFYGYTF
j_gene: TRBJ1-6; d_gene: -; v_gene: TRBV7-9; abundance: -; CDR3nt: TGTGCCAGCAGCTTAGAAGAGGGTTCACCCCTCCACTTT; CDR3aa: CASSLEEGSPLHF
j_gene: TRBJ1-5; d_gene: -; v_gene: TRBV5-8; abundance: -; CDR3nt: TGTGCCAGCAGCCCCGTCCGTGATCAGCCCCAGCATTTT; CDR3aa: CASSPVRDQPQHF
j_gene: TRBJ1-1; d_gene: TRBD1; v_gene: TRBV4-1; abundance: few; CDR3nt: TGCGCCAGCAGCTCGCAGTGGGACAGGGTATGGTCTGAAGCTTTCTTT; CDR3aa: CASSSQWDRVWSEAFF
j_gene: TRBJ2-3; d_gene: -; v_gene: TRBV5-6; abundance: -; CDR3nt: TGTGCCAGCAGCTTCGGGGGAGCAGATACGCAGTATTTT; CDR3aa: CASSFGGADTQYF
j_gene: TRBJ1-1; d_gene: -; v_gene: TRBV18; abundance: few; CDR3nt: TGTGCCAGCTCATCCCTCCACCTGACAGGATCTTTAGACACTGAAGCTTTCTTT; CDR3aa: CASSSLHLTGSLDTEAFF
j_gene: TRBJ2-1; d_gene: -; v_gene: TRBV11-2; abundance: once; CDR3nt: TGTGCCAGCAGCTTAGATCGGGGCGGGGATTACAATGAGCAGTTCTTC; CDR3aa: CASSLDRGGDYNEQFF
j_gene: TRBJ2-1; d_gene: TRBD2; v_gene: TRBV27; abundance: -; CDR3nt: TGTGCCAGCAGCCCCCCCCCTAGCGGGGCGTACAATGAGCAGTTCTTC; CDR3aa: CASSPPPSGAYNEQFF
j_gene: TRBJ1-6; d_gene: -; v_gene: TRBV5-1; abundance: -; CDR3nt: TGCGCCAGCAGCTTGTTTAGTGTAATTTATAATTCACCCCTCCACTTT; CDR3aa: CASSLFSVIYNSPLHF
j_gene: TRBJ1-2; d_gene: -; v_gene: TRBV27; abundance: -; CDR3nt: TGTGCCAGCGGGAGATATCTCGACTATGGCTACACCTTC; CDR3aa: CASGRYLDYGYTF
j_gene: TRBJ1-3; d_gene: -; v_gene: TRBV4-3; abundance: -; CDR3nt: TGCGCCAGCAGCCAAGACAGGGTCGCATCCGGAAACACCATATATTTT; CDR3aa: CASSQDRVASGNTIYF
j_gene: TRBJ1-5; d_gene: -; v_gene: TRBV10-3; abundance: -; CDR3nt: TGTGCCATCGCACCTGGCCTCGGGGAGCCCCAGCATTTT; CDR3aa: CAIAPGLGEPQHF
j_gene: TRBJ2-3; d_gene: TRBD2; v_gene: TRBV4-1; abundance: -; CDR3nt: TGCGCCAGCAGCCTAGGAGCTAGCGGGGGGGCCGTAGATACGCAGTATTTT; CDR3aa: CASSLGASGGAVDTQYF
j_gene: TRBJ2-1; d_gene: -; v_gene: TRBV7-2; abundance: few; CDR3nt: TGTGCCAGCAGCTCCAATTACAATGAGCAGTTCTTC; CDR3aa: CASSSNYNEQFF
j_gene: TRBJ1-4; d_gene: -; v_gene: TRBV9; abundance: -; CDR3nt: TGTGCCAGCAGCGTAGGCCGACCTTACACAGCATATTCAACTAATGAAAAACTGTTTTTT; CDR3aa: CASSVGRPYTAYSTNEKLFF
j_gene: TRBJ1-3; d_gene: TRBD1; v_gene: TRBV11-2; abundance: -; CDR3nt: TGTGCCAGCAGACTTCTCAGGGGGCGCTCTGGAAACACCATATATTTT; CDR3aa: CASRLLRGRSGNTIYF
j_gene: TRBJ1-6; d_gene: -; v_gene: TRBV7-2; abundance: -; CDR3nt: TGTGCCAGCAGCCTAGACTCCCCAGGGAGGTCACCCCTCCACTTT; CDR3aa: CASSLDSPGRSPLHF
j_gene: TRBJ2-3; d_gene: TRBD2; v_gene: TRBV5-1; abundance: once; CDR3nt: TGCGCCAGCAGCCCACATCAACTAGCGGCCCTCACAGATACGCAGTATTTT; CDR3aa: CASSPHQLAALTDTQYF
j_gene: TRBJ1-3; d_gene: -; v_gene: TRBV5-1; abundance: -; CDR3nt: TGCGCCAGCAGATCTTTCGGCTCTGGAAACACCATATATTTT; CDR3aa: CASRSFGSGNTIYF
j_gene: TRBJ1-2; d_gene: -; v_gene: TRBV7-2; abundance: few; CDR3nt: TGTGCCAGCAGCTTAGCGGGGCCTAACTATGGCTACACCTTC; CDR3aa: CASSLAGPNYGYTF
j_gene: TRBJ2-7; d_gene: -; v_gene: TRBV13; abundance: -; CDR3nt: TGTGCCAGCAGCTTAGGACTCTCCTACGAGCAGTACTTC; CDR3aa: CASSLGLSYEQYF
j_gene: TRBJ2-7; d_gene: TRBD1; v_gene: TRBV10-3; abundance: -; CDR3nt: TGTGCCATCAGTGAGGCCGGGACAGGGAATATCGCCTACGAGCAGTACTTC; CDR3aa: CAISEAGTGNIAYEQYF
j_gene: TRBJ1-1; d_gene: TRBD1; v_gene: TRBV23-1; abundance: once; CDR3nt: TGCGCCAGGGTTTCGGGACAGTTCGGAGCTTTCTTT; CDR3aa: CARVSGQFGAFF
j_gene: TRBJ1-1; d_gene: -; v_gene: TRBV4-1; abundance: -; CDR3nt: TGCGCCAGCAGCCGCATGGGCGGGGAAAACACTGAAGCTTTCTTT; CDR3aa: CASSRMGGENTEAFF
j_gene: TRBJ1-1; d_gene: -; v_gene: TRBV7-9; abundance: -; CDR3nt: TGTTCCAGCAGCTTAGCATGGGGGCTGACGACTTTCTTT; CDR3aa: CSSSLAWGLTTFF
j_gene: TRBJ2-3; d_gene: TRBD2; v_gene: TRBV9; abundance: -; CDR3nt: TGTGCCAGCAGCTTGGGGACTAGCGGGGCCGCAGATACGCAGTATTTT; CDR3aa: CASSLGTSGAADTQYF
j_gene: TRBJ2-4; d_gene: -; v_gene: TRBV5-4; abundance: -; CDR3nt: TGTGCCAGCAGCCAGGGACGGGGGGCTGAAAACATTCAGTACTTC; CDR3aa: CASSQGRGAENIQYF
j_gene: TRBJ1-2; d_gene: TRBD1; v_gene: TRBV7-2; abundance: -; CDR3nt: TGTGCCAGCAGCTTAGACAGGGGAACTGGGGGCTACACCTTC; CDR3aa: CASSLDRGTGGYTF